This TCR beta chain was found in a study of blood T cell repertoires in COVID-19. Study processing details: The assay estimated nucleated cells by amplifying reference gene primers. Clones were sequenced by immunoSEQ multiplex PCR, and TCRdb holds only the in-frame ones, with some missing. The DNA gave D and trimming, while V, J and clone size come from that table. The sample holds 400,000 to 550,000 clones; 70% to 90% are singletons and the top ten take under 2%. This clonotype originated in a woman aged 18-29 years with acute COVID-19. What was sequenced was PBMCs or T cells enriched from blood (not recorded which).

The chain's CDR3 is CASSLVGQGRQFF. The CDR3 nucleotides are TGTGCCAGCAGCTTAGTAGGGCAGGGTCGGCAGTTCTTC. V usage is TRBV7-8 and J usage is TRBJ2-1, with D maybe TRBD1 (5 bases). The germline V gene has CDR1 SGHVS and CDR2 FQNEAQ. There are 13 residues in the CDR3. V shed 1 base and J shed 12 bases, with 13 bases lying between them.